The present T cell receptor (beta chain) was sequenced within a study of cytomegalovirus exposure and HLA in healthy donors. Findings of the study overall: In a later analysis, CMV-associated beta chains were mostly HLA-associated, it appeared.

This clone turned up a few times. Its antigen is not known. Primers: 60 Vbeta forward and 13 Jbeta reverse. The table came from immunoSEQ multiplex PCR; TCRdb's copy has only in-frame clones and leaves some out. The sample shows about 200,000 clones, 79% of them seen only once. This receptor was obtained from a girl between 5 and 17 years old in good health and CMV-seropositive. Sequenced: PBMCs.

CDR3 sequence reads: CASSLSGPRPAFF. The CDR3 bases are TGTGCCAGCAGTTTATCGGGCCCCCGGCCAGCTTTCTTT. This chain links TRBV27 with TRBJ1-1, with D unresolved. The CDR3 spans 13 residues. Germline V gives CDR1 MNHEY, CDR2 SMNVEV (reference sequence). The ends were cut back, 0 bases at V and 10 bases at J, with 12 bases in the middle.